The table lists the clone carrying this TCR beta chain with a few counts. Its antigen is unidentified. V shed 2 bases and J shed 9 bases, with 13 bases lying between them. This CDR3 comprises 13 residues. Germline V CDR1 and CDR2: MNHEY, SVGAGI. This record comes from a study of beta chain features in type 1 diabetes. Points from the study as a whole: The question left open here concerned HLA type influencing TCRB rearrangement.

The isolated RNA, all of it, was reverse transcribed, so expressed TCRB transcripts were what got sequenced. Profiling relied on immunoSEQ multiplex PCR, and the TCRdb table lists in-frame clones only, not all of them. The sample contains hundreds of thousands of clones, 14% of which appear only once. The clonotype was recovered from a man under 40 in good health. Sequenced: central memory CD4+ T cells from blood. The chain has TRBV6-5 and TRBJ1-2; D gene uncertain. The CDR3 nucleotides are TGTGCCAGCAGTTACGAGACCGATCAGAGCTACACCTTC. Amino acid sequence: CASSYETDQSYTF.